This entry features one T cell receptor beta chain sequence. What it recognizes is unknown. The sample belongs to a study of identical twins. The germline CDR1 and CDR2 sequences are SNHLY and FYNNEI. V was clipped by 2 bases and J by 7 bases, with 11 bases between them. The length of the CDR3 is 13 residues. General study points: The authors noted that invariant MAIT and iNKT cells could partly confound zero-insertion analyses.

Template switching added a universal primer site; cDNA carried unique molecular identifiers. TCRdb called the 5' RACE reads again in MiXCR, with one record for every CDR3 protein. The top ten hold about 1% of the sample, which has 400,000 to 550,000 distinct CDR3 sequences, roughly 13% seen once. These data were also reused for a study on yellow fever vaccine responses in identical twins.

The sample was CD4+ T cells sorted from blood. This chain links TRBV2 with TRBJ2-5; D is perhaps TRBD1 (5 bases). This TCR was sampled from a woman under 30 in good health. The CDR3 protein is CASSERQGVTQYF. CDR3 nucleotides: TGTGCCAGCAGTGAAAGGCAGGGTGTGACCCAGTACTTC. Together with reference TRBV2 and TRBJ2-5, the CDR3 gives the full variable domain: EPEVTQTPSHQVTQMGQEVILRCVPISNHLYFYWYRQILGQKVEFLVSFYNNEISEKSEIFDDQFSVERPDGSNFTLKIRSTKLEDSAMYFCASSERQGVTQYFGPGTRLLVL.